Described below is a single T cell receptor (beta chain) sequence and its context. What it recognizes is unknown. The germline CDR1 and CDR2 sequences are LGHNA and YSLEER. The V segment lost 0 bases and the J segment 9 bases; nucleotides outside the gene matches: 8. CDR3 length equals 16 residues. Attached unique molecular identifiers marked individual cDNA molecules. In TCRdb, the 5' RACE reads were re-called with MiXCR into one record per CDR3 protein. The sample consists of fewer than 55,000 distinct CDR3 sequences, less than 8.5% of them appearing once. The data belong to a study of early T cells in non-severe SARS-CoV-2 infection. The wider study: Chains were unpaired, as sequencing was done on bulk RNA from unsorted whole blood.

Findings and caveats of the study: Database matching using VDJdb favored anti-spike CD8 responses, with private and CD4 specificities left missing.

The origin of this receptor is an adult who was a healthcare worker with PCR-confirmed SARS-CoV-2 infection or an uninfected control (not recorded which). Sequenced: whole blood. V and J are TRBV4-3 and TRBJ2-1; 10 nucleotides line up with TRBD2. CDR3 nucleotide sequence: TGCGCCAGCAGCCAAGATCTCCAGCGGGGGGGCAGTGAGCAGTTCTTC. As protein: CASSQDLQRGGSEQFF.